What follows are 20 T cell receptor beta chains derived from one specimen sequenced in a study of blood T cell repertoires in COVID-19. Sequencing used immunoSEQ multiplex PCR; TCRdb keeps in-frame clones, though not all of them. The table lists under 75,000 clones, about 86% of them singletons. The sample taken for sequencing was peripheral blood. These receptors originate from a woman older than 75 with active or convalescent COVID-19.

Only a few counts were recorded for this clone. The genes are TRBV9 and TRBJ1-1, with D perhaps matching TRBD1 (5 bases). This CDR3 is 13 amino acids long. Per the germline V gene, CDR1 is SGDLS and CDR2 is YYNGEE. V was pared by 0 bases and J by 11 bases, with 14 bases between. CDR3 sequence: CASSVEQGSDAFF. CDR3 DNA: TGTGCCAGCAGCGTAGAGCAGGGCAGTGATGCTTTCTTT. The full variable domain, with the rest looked up from reference TRBV9 and TRBJ1-1, is DSGVTQTPKHLITATGQRVTLRCSPRSGDLSVYWYQQSLDQGLQFLIQYYNGEERAKGNILERFSAQQFPDLHSELNLSSLELGDSALYFCASSVEQGSDAFFGQGTRLTVV.

This chain links TRBV18 with TRBJ1-1, with 7 nucleotides matching TRBD1. Germline CDR1 and CDR2: KGHSH and LQKENI. With V trimmed by 0 bases and J by 5 bases, 3 bases remained unmatched. This CDR3 spans 14 amino acids. CDR3 nucleotide sequence: TGTGCCAGCTCACCACCAGGGGGCTATACTGAAGCTTTCTTT. It encodes CASSPPGGYTEAFF.

The CDR3 spells CASSLPRQGTEAFF. DNA for the CDR3: TGTGCCAGCAGCTTACCCCGACAGGGGACTGAAGCTTTCTTT. The chain couples TRBV7-2 to TRBJ1-1; 8 bases line up with TRBD1. Trimming took 2 bases from V and 5 from J; bases not matched to a gene: 4. Germline-derived CDR1 and CDR2 are SGHTA and FQGNSA. This CDR3 is built from 14 residues.

This chain connects TRBV28 to TRBJ1-5, with 8 bases fitting TRBD1. The V gene's germline CDR1 is MDHEN and CDR2 SYDVKM. J gave up 0 bases and V 6 bases, and 7 bases lay outside the gene matches. This CDR3 spans 16 amino acids. CDR3 coding DNA: TGTGCCAGCAGGCAGACAGGGGCCTATAGCAATCAGCCCCAGCATTTT. Encoded protein: CASRQTGAYSNQPQHF.

The chain uses TRBV5-1 and TRBJ2-1; 10 bases map to TRBD2. CDR3 length: 17 amino acids. The V gene's germline CDR1 is SGHRS and CDR2 YFSETQ. The trim removed 2 bases at V and 6 bases at J, leaving 11 bases unmatched. CDR3 region: CASSFSPQASGGNEQFF. For the CDR3, the DNA is TGCGCCAGCAGCTTTTCTCCCCAGGCTAGCGGGGGCAATGAGCAGTTCTTC.

The chain links TRBV9 to TRBJ1-3, with D possibly TRBD1 on 5 matching bases. CDR3 length equals 14 residues. Trimming took 3 bases from V and 0 from J, leaving 7 bases between them. CDR1 and CDR2 from the germline V gene are SGDLS and YYNGEE. The CDR3 sequence: CASSGGASGNTIYF. For the CDR3, the DNA is TGTGCCAGCAGCGGTGGGGCCTCTGGAAACACCATATATTTT.

V usage is TRBV9 and J usage is TRBJ2-7, with a weak D call TRBD2 (5 bases). With 0 bases removed from V and 0 bases from J, the gap between germline ends came to 7 bases. This CDR3 is built from 14 residues. Germline-derived CDR1 and CDR2 are SGDLS and YYNGEE. The CDR3 reads CASSVGTLSYEQYF. CDR3 bases: TGTGCCAGCAGCGTAGGGACTCTCTCCTACGAGCAGTACTTC.

This clone showed up just a few times. The V and J genes are TRBV19 and TRBJ1-2, with D hard to call. Germline CDR1 and CDR2: LNHDA and SQIVND (reference sequence). With 3 bases removed from V and 2 bases from J, the gap between germline ends came to 10 bases. The CDR3 extends over 14 amino acids. Written as DNA, the CDR3 is TGTGCCAGTAGTATTGCTGCGGGGAACTATGGCTACACCTTC. Protein: CASSIAAGNYGYTF.

V and J are TRBV24-1 and TRBJ1-2; maybe TRBD1 (5 bases). The CDR3 extends over 15 amino acids. Looked up from germline, CDR1 is KGHDR and CDR2 is SFDVKD. Trimming removed 2 bases at V and 2 bases at J, with 11 bases between. CDR3 in DNA: TGTGCCACCAGTGATTCACAGGCGAGCAACTATGGCTACACCTTC. Amino acids: CATSDSQASNYGYTF.

The chain has TRBV6-4 and TRBJ1-6; D perhaps matches TRBD1 (5 bases). With 3 bases removed from V and 8 bases from J, the gap between germline ends came to 11 bases. The length of the CDR3 is 14 residues. Germline V gene data show CDR1 as MRHNA and CDR2 as SNTAGT. CDR3 protein: CASSEVGLDSPLHF. CDR3 nucleotides: TGTGCCAGCAGTGAGGTGGGGCTGGATTCACCCCTCCACTTT.

The chain recombines TRBV7-2 with TRBJ1-5; D is possibly TRBD1 (5 bases). Germline V gene data show CDR1 as SGHTA and CDR2 as FQGNSA. There are 14 residues in the CDR3. V was trimmed by 5 bases and J by 3 bases, leaving 11 bases between them. The CDR3: CASSTTGFNQPQHF. The CDR3, as DNA: TGTGCCAGCAGCACTACAGGTTTCAATCAGCCCCAGCATTTT. Looking up the rest from reference TRBV7-2 and TRBJ1-5 gives the full variable domain: GAGVSQSPSNKVTEKGKDVELRCDPISGHTALYWYRQSLGQGLEFLIYFQGNSAPDKSGLPSDRFSAERTGGSVSTLTIQRTQQEDSAVYLCASSTTGFNQPQHFGDGTRLSIL.

The chain combines TRBV19 with TRBJ1-5; 7 nucleotides agree with TRBD1. This CDR3 is 15 amino acids long. CDR1 and CDR2 from the germline V gene are LNHDA and SQIVND (reference sequence). The V segment lost 3 bases and the J segment 4 bases; nucleotides outside the gene matches: 6. This CDR3 is CASSIMEQGNQPQHF. DNA of the CDR3: TGTGCCAGTAGTATCATGGAACAGGGGAATCAGCCCCAGCATTTT.

J is TRBJ1-2 and V is TRBV7-2; 9 bases match TRBD1. The CDR3 has 13 amino acids. J lost 8 bases, V lost 5 bases, and 6 bases had no gene match. The germline V gene has CDR1 SGHTA and CDR2 FQGNSA. CDR3 protein: CASSATGGGGYTF. In DNA, the CDR3 is TGTGCCAGCAGCGCCACAGGGGGCGGGGGCTACACCTTC. The full variable domain, rest sourced from reference TRBV7-2 and TRBJ1-2, is GAGVSQSPSNKVTEKGKDVELRCDPISGHTALYWYRQSLGQGLEFLIYFQGNSAPDKSGLPSDRFSAERTGGSVSTLTIQRTQQEDSAVYLCASSATGGGGYTFGSGTRLTVV.

The chain uses TRBV19 and TRBJ2-2; D possibly corresponds to TRBD1 (6 bases). Trimming removed 1 base from V and 0 bases from J, with 12 bases in between. CDR3 length equals 17 residues. From germline, CDR1 is LNHDA and CDR2 SQIVND (reference sequence). For the CDR3, the DNA is TGTGCCAGTAGTATAGTACGTACAGGGTCGAACACCGGGGAGCTGTTTTTT. It specifies CASSIVRTGSNTGELFF.

The chain is built from TRBV7-2 and TRBJ1-1, with 8 bases fitting TRBD1. CDR1 and CDR2 (germline): SGHTA, FQGNSA. The junction had 8 bases not matched to a gene; V was cut back by 5 bases and J by 6 bases. The length of the CDR3 is 14 residues. CDR3 protein: CASSRDRPSPEAFF. The DNA of the CDR3 is TGTGCCAGCAGCCGGGACAGGCCAAGTCCTGAAGCTTTCTTT.

The chain recombines TRBV7-2 with TRBJ2-7; 10 bases match TRBD1. Germline trimming cut 5 bases from V and 9 bases from J; bases unmatched to any gene: 13. CDR3 size: 15 residues. Germline assignment: CDR1 SGHTA and CDR2 FQGNSA. CDR3 protein: CASSEPGQGTWWQYF. In DNA, the CDR3 is TGTGCCAGCAGCGAACCGGGACAGGGGACCTGGTGGCAGTACTTC.

V usage is TRBV28 and J usage is TRBJ2-7, with D maybe TRBD1 (5 bases). Germline values: CDR1 MDHEN, CDR2 SYDVKM. V lost 8 bases and J 2 bases, leaving 10 bases between the germline ends. CDR3 length: 12 amino acids. CDR3 protein: CASRGAPYEQYF. The DNA for the CDR3 is TGTGCCAGCCGTGGGGCCCCCTACGAGCAGTACTTC.

The chain has TRBV4-1 and TRBJ2-7, with TRBD2 identical over 8 bases. CDR3 size: 15 residues. Germline V gives CDR1 MGHRA, CDR2 YSYEKL. V shed 0 bases and J 3 bases; nucleotides not matched to a gene: 4. The CDR3, as DNA: TGCGCCAGCAGCCAAGACCAGCGGGGGCACTACGAGCAGTACTTC. This translates into CASSQDQRGHYEQYF.

This chain links TRBV5-1 with TRBJ2-5; 12 positions match TRBD2. The CDR3 is 16 amino acids. The V segment lost 1 base and the J segment 5 bases; nucleotides outside the gene matches: 6. Germline loops: CDR1 SGHRS, CDR2 YFSETQ. CDR3 residues: CASSLFPSGGAETQYF. CDR3 coding DNA: TGCGCCAGCAGCTTGTTCCCTAGCGGGGGGGCGGAGACCCAGTACTTC.

The V gene is TRBV5-6, the J gene TRBJ1-2; weak D call: TRBD1 (6 bases). The germline V gene has CDR1 SGHDT and CDR2 YYEEEE. This CDR3 has 14 residues. Trimming took 0 bases from V and 3 from J, leaving 9 bases between them. The CDR3 region is CASSLDRVDYGYTF. CDR3 bases: TGTGCCAGCAGCTTGGACAGGGTGGACTATGGCTACACCTTC. Filled out from reference TRBV5-6 and TRBJ1-2, the complete variable domain reads DAGVTQSPTHLIKTRGQQVTLRCSPKSGHDTVSWYQQALGQGPQFIFQYYEEEERQRGNFPDRFSGHQFPNYSSELNVNALLLGDSALYLCASSLDRVDYGYTFGSGTRLTVV.